These T cell receptor beta chains were read from a single sample in a study of blood T cell repertoires in COVID-19. Only in-frame clones appear in the TCRdb table, and some are missing; sequencing was by immunoSEQ multiplex PCR. The profile shows over 200,000 clones, approximately 84% of them singletons. Sequencing was done on a sample of peripheral blood. The receptors derive from a man aged 35 to 55 with active or convalescent COVID-19. The CDR3 runs from the conserved cysteine through the conserved F or W. A D gene is named only where the DNA matches it firmly. Expanded clones get a size class; other rows say once, few or many, or leave the size out.

TRBV6-5	TRBD1	.	TRBJ1-6	CASSYAGQGDSPLHF	TGTGCCAGCAGTTACGCCGGACAGGGCGATTCACCCCTCCACTTT
TRBV3-1/TRBV3-2	.	.	TRBJ2-1	CASSQEAMERLLFNEQFF	TGTGCCAGCAGCCAAGAAGCGATGGAACGACTTTTGTTCAATGAGCAGTTCTTC
TRBV30	TRBD2	.	TRBJ2-7	CAPPRRESYEQYF	TGTGCCCCCCCCCGGCGGGAGAGTTACGAGCAGTACTTC
TRBV5-1	.	.	TRBJ2-3	CASSLGAVDTQYF	TGCGCCAGCAGCTTGGGGGCAGTGGATACGCAGTATTTT
TRBV28	.	.	TRBJ2-7	CASSFMVSYEQYF	TGTGCCAGCAGTTTCATGGTTAGCTACGAGCAGTACTTC
TRBV11-2	TRBD1	.	TRBJ2-5	CASSPGTEETQYF	TGTGCCAGCAGCCCGGGGACAGAAGAGACCCAGTACTTC
TRBV20-1	.	.	TRBJ1-6	CSASSGGIYNSPLHF	TGCAGTGCTAGTTCCGGGGGAATTTATAATTCACCCCTCCACTTT
TRBV2	.	.	TRBJ1-5	CASSDSYNQPQHF	TGTGCCAGCAGTGATTCCTACAATCAGCCCCAGCATTTT
TRBV27	TRBD1	.	TRBJ1-4	CASSLTGTTNEKLFF	TGTGCCAGCAGTTTGACAGGGACAACTAATGAAAAACTGTTTTTT
TRBV7-9	TRBD2	.	TRBJ2-3	CASAQGGVTDTQYF	TGTGCCAGCGCCCAGGGAGGGGTCACAGATACGCAGTATTTT
TRBV27	TRBD1	.	TRBJ1-2	CASRVQGGIDGYTF	TGTGCCAGCAGGGTACAGGGGGGAATCGATGGCTACACCTTC
TRBV29-1	.	.	TRBJ2-2	CSTALASGTGELFF	TGCAGCACGGCCCTAGCGTCAGGGACCGGGGAGCTGTTTTTT
TRBV6-1	TRBD2	.	TRBJ2-7	CASSEAVGTSGRAYEQYF	TGTGCCAGCAGTGAAGCTGTCGGGACTAGCGGGAGAGCCTACGAGCAGTACTTC
TRBV7-9	.	.	TRBJ2-1	CASSKAEGGYNEQFF	TGTGCCAGCAGCAAAGCGGAGGGCGGATACAATGAGCAGTTCTTC
TRBV15	.	.	TRBJ2-7	CATSPRAESTNEQYF	TGTGCCACCAGCCCCAGGGCGGAGAGTACCAACGAGCAGTACTTC
TRBV19	TRBD1	.	TRBJ2-7	CASSGWDRGDYEQYF	TGTGCCAGTAGTGGGTGGGACAGGGGAGACTACGAGCAGTACTTC
TRBV2	.	few	TRBJ1-2	CASSEAPGEGYTF	TGTGCCAGCAGTGAAGCACCAGGGGAAGGCTACACCTTC
TRBV12-3/TRBV12-4	TRBD1	.	TRBJ2-3	CASSPTGDTQYF	TGTGCCAGCAGCCCGACAGGGGATACGCAGTATTTT
TRBV5-4	TRBD2	.	TRBJ2-7	CASSLREDWGEQYF	TGTGCCAGCAGCTTGCGGGAGGATTGGGGCGAGCAGTACTTC
TRBV25-1	TRBD1	few	TRBJ2-3	CASRYGQGDRTDTQYF	TGTGCCAGCAGGTACGGACAGGGAGATCGCACAGATACGCAGTATTTT
TRBV4-1	.	.	TRBJ1-5	CASSLWGGRGNQPQHF	TGCGCCAGCAGCCTATGGGGGGGAAGGGGCAATCAGCCCCAGCATTTT
TRBV28	TRBD1	.	TRBJ1-5	CASSPRGTGSNQPQHF	TGTGCCAGCAGTCCGCGCGGGACAGGCAGCAATCAGCCCCAGCATTTT
TRBV12-2	.	few	TRBJ1-1	CASRCGLPNTEAFF	TGTGCAAGTCGCTGCGGACTTCCGAACACTGAAGCTTTCTTT
TRBV28	.	.	TRBJ1-6	CASTGRNSPLHF	TGTGCCAGCACAGGGCGAAATTCACCCCTCCACTTT
TRBV5-1	.	once	TRBJ1-3	CASSLRSTSGNTIYF	TGCGCCAGCAGCTTGAGGAGTACCTCTGGAAACACCATATATTTT
TRBV7-9	.	.	TRBJ2-5	CASSWGQPETQYF	TGTGCCAGCAGCTGGGGCCAGCCCGAGACCCAGTACTTC
TRBV11-2	TRBD1	once	TRBJ1-1	CASSTRWDSDTEAFF	TGTGCCAGCAGCACCCGATGGGACAGCGACACTGAAGCTTTCTTT
TRBV19	TRBD1	.	TRBJ1-2	CASSPQGAVRSNYGYTF	TGTGCCAGTAGTCCACAGGGGGCAGTACGTTCTAACTATGGCTACACCTTC
TRBV28	.	.	TRBJ2-7	CASSGGAAGSYEQYF	TGTGCCAGCAGTGGCGGCGCGGCCGGCTCCTACGAGCAGTACTTC
TRBV30	.	.	TRBJ2-7	CAWAPYTGKNYEQYF	TGTGCCTGGGCCCCTTATACAGGGAAGAACTACGAGCAGTACTTC
TRBV29-1	.	.	TRBJ1-3	CSVHLSLLGTSGNTIYF	TGCAGCGTTCATCTTTCCCTTCTGGGGACATCGGGAAACACCATATATTTT
TRBV18	.	.	TRBJ1-4	CASSARMEKLFF	TGTGCCAGCTCGGCGAGGATGGAAAAACTGTTTTTT
TRBV11-2	.	.	TRBJ2-1	CASSHLRFSYNEQFF	TGTGCCAGCAGCCATCTTCGGTTCTCCTACAATGAGCAGTTCTTC
TRBV5-1	TRBD1	.	TRBJ2-7	CASSLTGTGSNEQYF	TGCGCCAGCAGCCTAACCGGGACAGGGAGTAACGAGCAGTACTTC
TRBV28	TRBD1	.	TRBJ1-2	CASSIAGTGYGYTF	TGTGCCAGCTCGATCGCCGGGACAGGGTATGGCTACACCTTC
TRBV2	TRBD1	.	TRBJ1-5	CASSSRTGHQPQHF	TGTGCCAGCAGTTCTCGGACAGGTCATCAGCCCCAGCATTTT
TRBV19	.	.	TRBJ1-1	CASSAGRPSTEAFF	TGTGCCAGTAGTGCCGGGAGACCGAGCACTGAAGCTTTCTTT
TRBV14	.	.	TRBJ1-4	CASSPAVPNEKLFF	TGTGCCAGCAGCCCCGCGGTCCCGAATGAAAAACTGTTTTTT
TRBV19	TRBD1	.	TRBJ1-2	CASSDPGTGQPYGYTF	TGTGCCAGTAGTGACCCCGGGACAGGCCAGCCCTATGGCTACACCTTC
TRBV28	TRBD1	.	TRBJ2-5	CATQGGGETQYF	TGTGCCACACAGGGGGGAGGAGAGACCCAGTACTTC
TRBV5-6	.	once	TRBJ1-2	CASSFPSLYGYTF	TGTGCCAGCAGCTTTCCCAGTCTCTATGGCTACACCTTC
TRBV19	TRBD1	.	TRBJ1-5	CASKPRTGHQPQHF	TGTGCCAGCAAACCTCGGACAGGACATCAGCCCCAGCATTTT
TRBV2	.	.	TRBJ1-2	CASNDRSNYGYTF	TGTGCCAGCAATGACAGATCTAACTATGGCTACACCTTC
TRBV6-5	TRBD1	once	TRBJ2-5	CASSPPDRIQGTQYF	TGTGCCAGCAGCCCCCCGGACAGGATCCAAGGGACCCAGTACTTC
TRBV30	.	once	TRBJ2-1	CAWSVLGSMDEQFF	TGTGCCTGGAGTGTTCTCGGTTCCATGGATGAGCAGTTCTTC
TRBV3-1/TRBV3-2	.	.	TRBJ2-1	CASSFRSVNEQFF	TGTGCCAGCAGTTTCCGAAGCGTGAATGAGCAGTTCTTC
TRBV3-1/TRBV3-2	.	.	TRBJ2-2	CASSRVPADTGELFF	TGTGCCAGCAGCCGGGTCCCGGCGGACACCGGGGAGCTGTTTTTT
TRBV5-8	TRBD1	once	TRBJ2-7	CASSSRDRLSYEQYF	TGTGCCAGCAGCTCCCGGGACAGGCTCTCCTACGAGCAGTACTTC
TRBV29-1	.	.	TRBJ2-1	CSVGNRSSFYNEQFF	TGCAGCGTTGGGAACAGGTCCTCCTTCTACAATGAGCAGTTCTTC
TRBV2	.	.	TRBJ2-7	CASSVSGQSYEQYF	TGTGCCAGCAGCGTTTCCGGACAGTCCTACGAGCAGTACTTC
TRBV5-1	.	.	TRBJ2-7	CASSLMDFRYEQYF	TGCGCCAGCAGCTTGATGGACTTCCGCTACGAGCAGTACTTC